The entry that follows covers one T cell receptor (beta chain) sequence. Its specificity is unknown. The sample comes from a study of vaccination effects on CD4 cells after COVID-19. In the study overall: Pools of viral peptides were used by the ViraFEST assay to expand antigen-specific CD4+ T cells ahead of sequencing. Study outcomes and limitations: There was marked clonal contraction among infection- and vaccine-induced clones late after vaccination.

The ends were cut back, 4 bases at V and 6 bases at J, with 10 bases in the middle. Germline V gene data show CDR1 as MNHEY and CDR2 as SMNVEV (reference sequence). The CDR3 is 12 amino acids. Around day 10 of culture, CD4+ T cells were separated out. Neither prior SARS-CoV-2 infection nor positive nucleocapsid antibodies were present in the vaccine recipients. A half-medium replacement with IL-2 medium was carried out on days 3 and 7. Assay: immunoSEQ multiplex PCR; the TCRdb copy retains only in-frame clones and omits some. The table records approximately 58,000 clones, 60% to 85% of them present only once.

The sequence was collected from a human donor who received a COVID-19 vaccine. The sequencing used CD4+ T cells from PBMCs cultured without peptide, collected before COVID-19 vaccination. This chain connects TRBV27 to TRBJ2-7, with a tentative D call TRBD1 (5 bases). The CDR3 here is CASSSTRGEQYV. The CDR3 DNA is TGTGCCAGCAGTTCAACAAGGGGCGAGCAGTACGTC.